The rows below give T cell receptor beta chains drawn from one sample of a study of technical replicates of blood from a few donors. Data came from immunoSEQ multiplex PCR; TCRdb stores just in-frame clones and leaves some out. Among approximately 90,000 clones listed, around 96% were seen once. The sequencing input was T cells isolated from PBMCs. All receptors come from a human donor in good health. Each CDR3 is given with its conserved first and last residue. Fields, in order: V gene, D gene, clone size, J gene, CDR3 DNA, CDR3 protein. A D gene is named only where the DNA matches it firmly. Clone size is stated in some rows and not others, as once, few, many or a class when expanded.

>TRBV6-1|NA|NA|TRBJ2-7
TGTGCCAGCAATGGACTGACAAGGACCAAGGGCGAGCAGTACTTC
CASNGLTRTKGEQYF
>TRBV10-3|TRBD1|NA|TRBJ1-1
TGTGCCATCAGTAACGAGGGACAGGCGGCCTCTGAAGCTTTCTTT
CAISNEGQAASEAFF
>TRBV6-5|NA|NA|TRBJ2-7
TGTGCCAGCAGCTCATCGTACAGGGTAGAGCAGTACTTC
CASSSSYRVEQYF
>TRBV10-2|TRBD2|NA|TRBJ2-3
TGCGCCAGCAGTGTTTCTCTAGCGGGGACCACAGATACGCAGTATTTT
CASSVSLAGTTDTQYF
>TRBV30|TRBD2|NA|TRBJ2-3
TGTGCCTGGAGTGGTGGACTAGCGGCAGATACGCAGTATTTT
CAWSGGLAADTQYF
>TRBV6-1|TRBD1|NA|TRBJ1-5
TGTGCCAGCAGTGAAGGCCCTGTCCAGGGGGTAGATCCCCAGCATTTT
CASSEGPVQGVDPQHF
>TRBV25-1|TRBD1|once|TRBJ1-2
TGTGCCAGCAGTGAATGGGACAGGGGGCACAACTATGGCTACACCTTC
CASSEWDRGHNYGYTF
>TRBV10-2|TRBD2|NA|TRBJ2-7
TGCGCCACCCTTAGCGGGAGAACGTACGAGCAGTACTTC
CATLSGRTYEQYF
>TRBV28|TRBD2|NA|TRBJ2-7
TGTGCCAGCAGATCTAGCGGGGGCTACGAGCAGTACTTC
CASRSSGGYEQYF
>TRBV19|NA|NA|TRBJ1-4
TGTGCCAGTACGGGATCGTCAACTAATGAAAAACTGTTTTTT
CASTGSSTNEKLFF
>TRBV13|NA|NA|TRBJ2-3
TGTGCCAGCTTATCAAGGGGAGATACGCAGTATTTT
CASLSRGDTQYF
>TRBV5-1|NA|once|TRBJ2-5
TGCGCCAGCAGCTTGGAATACCGGGAGACCCAGTACTTC
CASSLEYRETQYF
>TRBV4-1|TRBD2|NA|TRBJ2-1
TGCGCCAGCAGCCAAGCCGGGACTAGCGGATACAATGAGCAGTTCTTC
CASSQAGTSGYNEQFF
>TRBV6-5|NA|NA|TRBJ2-2
TGTGCCAGCAGTTACACTCCCACCGGGGAGCTGTTTTTT
CASSYTPTGELFF
>TRBV5-4|TRBD2|NA|TRBJ2-5
TGTGCCAGCAGCTTGGAAAGCGGGGCCACCCAAGAGACCCAGTACTTC
CASSLESGATQETQYF
>TRBV30|NA|NA|TRBJ1-4
TGTGCCTGGACCTACTCTAATGAAAAACTGTTTTTT
CAWTYSNEKLFF
>TRBV5-6|TRBD1|once|TRBJ1-2
TGTGCCAGCAGCTACGGACAGGGCAACTATGGCTACACCTTC
CASSYGQGNYGYTF
>TRBV28|NA|NA|TRBJ1-5
TGTGCCAGCAGTGGGGTCTGGACTTATAGCAATCAGCCCCAGCATTTT
CASSGVWTYSNQPQHF
>TRBV19|NA|NA|TRBJ1-1
TGTGCCAGTACCCCTCGACAGCTTTTGAACACTGAAGCTTTCTTT
CASTPRQLLNTEAFF
>TRBV6-8|TRBD1|NA|TRBJ2-2
TGTGCCAGCCCTGCGACGGGACAGGGTCACACCGGGGAGCTGTTTTTT
CASPATGQGHTGELFF
>TRBV9|TRBD1|NA|TRBJ1-2
TGTGCCAGCAGCCTTCTGGACAGGGGTAACTATGGCTACACCTTC
CASSLLDRGNYGYTF
>TRBV30|NA|NA|TRBJ2-3
TGTGCCTGGAGGGGACGGGACTCGTGGAGCACAGATACGCAGTATTTT
CAWRGRDSWSTDTQYF
>TRBV11-3|TRBD2|NA|TRBJ2-1
TGTGCCAGCAGCGGCCTAGCGGGAGTTACGGATGAGCAGTTCTTC
CASSGLAGVTDEQFF
>TRBV2|NA|NA|TRBJ2-7
TGTGCCAGCAGCCACGAAGGGGTCGAGCAGTACTTC
CASSHEGVEQYF
>TRBV29-1|NA|NA|TRBJ2-4
TGCAGCGTTGAGCCCAGGGGCAAAAACATTCAGTACTTC
CSVEPRGKNIQYF
>TRBV7-7|TRBD1|NA|TRBJ2-2
TGTGCCAGCAGCTCCTGGGACAGGGGAACCGGCGGGGAGCTGTTTTTT
CASSSWDRGTGGELFF
>TRBV7-9|TRBD1|once|TRBJ1-2
TGTGCCAGCAGCCGGCGGGACAGTTATGGCTACACCTTC
CASSRRDSYGYTF
>TRBV7-2|NA|NA|TRBJ2-1
TGTGCCAGCAGCTCGGTAAGTGGTAGCGTCTACAATGAGCAGTTCTTC
CASSSVSGSVYNEQFF
>TRBV5-1|TRBD2|NA|TRBJ2-1
TGCGCCAGCAGCTGGACCCTGACTAGCGGGGGGAGGAATGAGCAGTTCTTC
CASSWTLTSGGRNEQFF
>TRBV6-5|NA|NA|TRBJ2-2
TGTGCCAGCAGCCCAGGGACCGGGGAGCTGTTTTTT
CASSPGTGELFF
>TRBV5-1|TRBD2|NA|TRBJ2-5
TGCGCCAGCAGCTTGGGGACTAGCGGGGGGGAAGAGACCCAGTACTTC
CASSLGTSGGEETQYF
>TRBV27|NA|NA|TRBJ1-1
TGTGCCAGCAGTTTAAGGCAGGGCGGGAACACTGAAGCTTTCTTT
CASSLRQGGNTEAFF
>TRBV10-3|TRBD2|NA|TRBJ2-2
TGTGCCATCAGTGAAGGGGAGGGCGGGGAGCTGTTTTTT
CAISEGEGGELFF
>TRBV29-1|TRBD2|NA|TRBJ2-1
TGCAGCGTTGAACCTAGCGGGACCTTCTCCTACAATGAGCAGTTCTTC
CSVEPSGTFSYNEQFF
>TRBV13|NA|once|TRBJ2-1
TGTGCCAGCAGCGTATACAATGAGCAGTTCTTC
CASSVYNEQFF
>TRBV7-2|NA|NA|TRBJ2-1
TGTGCCAGCAGCTTTGTGGGAGGACCGCTTCTCAATGAGCAGTTCTTC
CASSFVGGPLLNEQFF
>TRBV6-5|NA|NA|TRBJ2-3
TGTGCCAGCAGTTACGGAGGACGGCTGATAGATACGCAGTATTTT
CASSYGGRLIDTQYF
>TRBV9|NA|NA|TRBJ2-7
TGTGCCAGCAGCGTACAGGGAAGCTCCTACGAGCAGTACTTC
CASSVQGSSYEQYF
>TRBV6-6|TRBD1|NA|TRBJ2-7
TGTGCCAGCAGTTACCCACCGGGACAGGAGTACGAGCAGTACTTC
CASSYPPGQEYEQYF
>TRBV7-9|NA|NA|TRBJ2-7
TGTGCCAGTCCCCCCGAGCGGGCGCGTTCGTACGAGCAGTACTTC
CASPPERARSYEQYF